Below, 21 T cell receptor beta chains from the same sample are listed, as sequenced in a study of HIV-infected patients and healthy controls. In TCRdb, the 5' RACE reads were re-called with MiXCR into one record per CDR3 protein. Of some 67,000 distinct CDR3 sequences listed, about a sixth are singletons. Sequencing was done on a sample of CD4+ T cells from blood. The receptors shown here come from a human donor in good health.

This clonotype was seen repeatedly, ten times or more. The chain couples TRBV2 to TRBJ2-2; the match to TRBD1 covers 7 bases. V lost 6 bases to trimming and J lost 3 bases; unmatched junction nucleotides: 7. This CDR3 is 15 amino acids long. Germline lookup yields CDR1 SNHLY and CDR2 FYNNEI. The CDR3 DNA is TGTGCCAGCAGCTACAGGGGTTTGTACACCGGGGAGCTGTTTTTT. Translation gives CASSYRGLYTGELFF.

This clonotype has a handful of counts. The genes are TRBV2 and TRBJ1-4, with D possibly being TRBD1 (6 bases). Trimming shortened V by 3 bases and J by 8 bases, and 10 bases separated the two germline ends. The germline CDR1 and CDR2 sequences are SNHLY and FYNNEI. The CDR3 runs 13 residues. The chain's CDR3 is CASSEYRVEKLFF. The CDR3 DNA is TGTGCCAGCAGTGAGTACAGGGTCGAAAAACTGTTTTTT.

The V gene is TRBV7-9, the J gene TRBJ2-6; no reliable D call. Trimming took off 1 base at V and 0 bases at J, with 13 bases between the two ends. The CDR3 is 18 residues long. The germline V gene has CDR1 SEHNR and CDR2 FQNEAQ (reference sequence). CDR3 amino acids: CASSLVVVTDSGANVLTF. CDR3 in DNA: TGTGCCAGCAGCTTAGTGGTAGTTACCGACTCTGGGGCCAACGTCCTGACTTTC.

This clonotype was detected only once. This chain connects TRBV25-1 to TRBJ2-6, with D unclear. Germline CDR1 and CDR2: MGHDK and SYGVNS. The CDR3 length is 15 residues. V was shortened by 4 bases and J by 2 bases, with 9 bases between the two germline ends. The CDR3 DNA is TGTGCCAGCAGTGGTCCCACAACTGGGGCCAACGTCCTGACTTTC. Its protein product is CASSGPTTGANVLTF.

The chain joins TRBV7-9 to TRBJ1-1; possible D gene TRBD1, 5 bases. The CDR3 loop spans 14 amino acids. CDR1 and CDR2 from the germline V gene are SEHNR and FQNEAQ (reference sequence). The V end lost 7 bases, the J end lost 1 base, and 13 bases lay between the germline ends. In DNA, the CDR3 is TGTGCCAGCAAGAGGGGCCAATCGAACACTGAAGCTTTCTTT. Its translation is CASKRGQSNTEAFF.

This chain uses TRBV13 with TRBJ2-1, with a tentative D call TRBD2 (6 bases). The CDR3 is 15 residues long. CDR1 is PRHDT and CDR2 is FYEKMQ in the germline V gene (reference sequence). V shed 1 base and J shed 6 bases, with 13 bases lying between them. The CDR3 sequence: CASSLDNGGGNEQFF. The CDR3 region has the DNA TGTGCCAGCAGCTTAGACAATGGGGGAGGCAATGAGCAGTTCTTC.

This chain connects TRBV6-2 or TRBV6-3 to TRBJ1-6; a weak D match, TRBD1 (5 bases). The CDR3 covers 15 residues. The V end was cut by 0 bases, the J end by 7 bases, with 10 bases between. Germline CDR1 is MNHEY and CDR2 is SVGEGT. For the CDR3, the DNA is TGTGCCAGCAGTTACTCGTCAGGGTTGAATTCACCCCTCCACTTT. It translates to CASSYSSGLNSPLHF.

This clonotype has just one count. This chain links TRBV4-1 with TRBJ2-2; D not resolved. This CDR3 is 17 amino acids long. The germline V and J ends were trimmed by 1 base and 0 bases, with 12 bases remaining between them. Germline-derived CDR1 and CDR2 are MGHRA and YSYEKL. The CDR3 bases are TGCGCCAGCAGCCAAGGGGGTAAACTGGCGAACACCGGGGAGCTGTTTTTT. This codes for CASSQGGKLANTGELFF.

This clonotype was seen at least ten times. The chain links TRBV7-8 to TRBJ1-5; 8 bases are shared with TRBD1. V lost 5 bases and J lost 1; bases outside the gene matches: 7. CDR1 and CDR2 from the germline V gene are SGHVS and FQNEAQ. The CDR3 spans 16 residues. DNA for the CDR3: TGTGCCAGCAGCGTCAACAGGACAGGGAGCAATCAGCCCCAGCATTTT. This sequence encodes CASSVNRTGSNQPQHF. The full variable domain, with the rest looked up from reference TRBV7-8 and TRBJ1-5, is GAGVSQSPRYKVAKRGQDVALRCDPISGHVSLFWYQQALGQGPEFLTYFQNEAQLDKSGLPSDRFFAERPEGSVSTLKIQRTQQEDSAVYLCASSVNRTGSNQPQHFGDGTRLSIL.

This clonotype appeared a few times. The chain carries TRBV3-1 and TRBJ1-2; no firm D call. The V and J ends lost 1 base and 4 bases respectively, with 13 bases between them. Germline CDR1 LGHDT, CDR2 YNNKEL (reference sequence). The CDR3 runs 15 residues. CDR3 in DNA: TGTGCCAGCAGCCAAGGGCGCGCCAGACGCTATGGCTACACCTTC. Amino acids: CASSQGRARRYGYTF.

This clonotype was counted at least ten times. This sequence joins TRBV6-5 and TRBJ1-1; no clear D. CDR1 MNHEY and CDR2 SVGAGI come from the germline V gene. V dropped 2 bases and J dropped 4 bases, with 8 bases sitting between them. The CDR3 has 13 amino acids. As DNA, the CDR3 is TGTGCCAGCAGTTACCGAAGGTCCACTGAAGCTTTCTTT. Protein product: CASSYRRSTEAFF.

This chain links TRBV20-1 with TRBJ2-7, with 9 bases that match TRBD1. V shed 4 bases and J 2 bases; nucleotides not matched to a gene: 3. Germline V lookup: CDR1 DFQATT, CDR2 SNEGSKA (reference sequence). The CDR3 has 13 amino acids. The CDR3: CSATGTGPYEQYF. DNA of the CDR3: TGCAGTGCTACCGGGACAGGGCCCTACGAGCAGTACTTC.

V and J are TRBV11-2 and TRBJ2-5; D is unclear. CDR3 size: 16 residues. Germline V gene data show CDR1 as SGHAT and CDR2 as FQNNGV. Trimming took off 0 bases at V and 0 bases at J, with 11 bases between the two ends. CDR3 in DNA: TGTGCCAGCAGCTTAGATCGTCAGGAAAACCAAGAGACCCAGTACTTC. It encodes CASSLDRQENQETQYF. Variable domain in full (rest from reference TRBV11-2 and TRBJ2-5): EAGVAQSPRYKIIEKRQSVAFWCNPISGHATLYWYQQILGQGPKLLIQFQNNGVVDDSQLPKDRFSAERLKGVDSTLKIQPAKLEDSAVYLCASSLDRQENQETQYFGPGTRLLVL.

This clonotype was seen repeatedly, ten times or more. The rearrangement joins TRBV12-3 or TRBV12-4 to TRBJ2-3; D remains unclear. V lost 6 bases and J 2 bases, leaving 6 bases between the germline ends. This CDR3 has 12 residues. The CDR3 DNA follows: TGTGCCAGCAGAAAGAACACAGATACGCAGTATTTT. Translated, it gives CASRKNTDTQYF.

There are many counts of this clonotype. This chain joins TRBV29-1 and TRBJ2-5; D is undetermined. The CDR3 has 12 residues. Germline V gene lookup returns CDR1 SQVTM and CDR2 ANQGSEA. V lost 4 bases and J lost 2, with 8 bases in between. The CDR3 sequence is CSVGSAQETQYF. CDR3 in DNA: TGCAGCGTTGGGTCCGCTCAAGAGACCCAGTACTTC. Looking up the rest from reference TRBV29-1 and TRBJ2-5 gives the full variable domain: SAVISQKPSRDICQRGTSLTIQCQVDSQVTMMFWYRQQPGQSLTLIATANQGSEATYESGFVIDKFPISRPNLTFSTLTVSNMSPEDSSIYLCSVGSAQETQYFGPGTRLLVL.

V usage is TRBV7-2 and J usage is TRBJ1-5, with TRBD1 identical over 9 bases. V shed 4 bases, J shed 3 bases, and the junction held 4 bases outside the gene matches. This CDR3 region has 15 residues. Germline V CDR1 and CDR2: SGHTA, FQGNSA. The CDR3: CASSSRTGVNQPQHF. The CDR3 region has the DNA TGTGCCAGCAGCTCTAGGACAGGGGTCAATCAGCCCCAGCATTTT.

This chain uses TRBV4-3 with TRBJ2-3, with D tentatively TRBD1 (6 bases). The CDR3 runs 16 residues. Trimming took 1 base from V and 0 from J, leaving 11 bases between them. Germline V lookup: CDR1 LGHNA, CDR2 YSLEER. The CDR3 is CASSQGGLASTDTQYF. The CDR3 DNA reads TGCGCCAGCAGCCAAGGGGGGCTGGCGAGCACAGATACGCAGTATTTT.

This rearrangement joins TRBV14 to TRBJ1-3; D is unresolved. V dropped 3 bases and J dropped 2 bases, with 5 bases sitting between them. CDR3 length equals 13 residues. The germline gives CDR1 SGHDN, CDR2 FVKESK. The CDR3 region has the DNA TGTGCCAGCAGCCATTTCCCTGGAAACACCATATATTTT. Amino acids: CASSHFPGNTIYF.

This clonotype was observed a few times. The V and J genes are TRBV7-9 and TRBJ1-2, with TRBD1 matching over 9 bases. The CDR3 extends over 15 amino acids. CDR1 and CDR2 (germline): SEHNR, FQNEAQ (reference sequence). With 4 bases clipped from V and 8 bases from J, the junction kept 11 bases outside the gene matches. The CDR3 here is CASSYRGRGTGGYTF. DNA of the CDR3: TGTGCCAGCAGCTACAGGGGGCGCGGAACAGGGGGCTACACCTTC.

This clonotype was seen a handful of times. V and J are TRBV29-1 and TRBJ2-1; 11 bases are a match to TRBD2. The CDR3 spans 16 residues. The germline gives CDR1 SQVTM, CDR2 ANQGSEA. Trimming removed 5 bases from V and 7 bases from J; junction bases left unmatched: 13. CDR3 in amino acids: CSVSGTSGPLWNEQFF. CDR3 in DNA: TGCAGCGTTTCCGGGACTAGCGGCCCTCTGTGGAATGAGCAGTTCTTC.

This clonotype was recorded many times. The chain has TRBV7-2 and TRBJ1-1; weak D call: TRBD1 (5 bases). The V gene lost 4 bases and the J gene lost 4 bases, with 22 bases spanning the gap. This CDR3 comprises 17 residues. Per germline, CDR1 SGHTA and CDR2 FQGNSA. Here the CDR3 reads CASSSSGTLGPSTEAFF. CDR3 in DNA: TGTGCCAGCAGCTCGTCCGGGACTTTGGGGCCAAGCACTGAAGCTTTCTTT.